The T cell receptor beta chain under discussion was sequenced for a study of memory B cells and T cells in multiple sclerosis. CFSE-dim autoproliferating and CFSE-high non-proliferating T cells from unstimulated culture were sequenced separately. Replicate wells were pooled after approximately 7 days of stimulus-free culture of roughly 5x10^7 CFSE-labeled PBMCs. Profiled with immunoSEQ multiplex PCR; TCRdb holds only in-frame clones, not every one. The table records some 48,000 clones, about four fifths of them present only once. This CDR3 is built from 15 residues. V was shortened by 5 bases and J by 6 bases, with 19 bases between the two germline ends. Per the germline V gene, CDR1 is SEHNR and CDR2 is FQNEAQ (reference sequence). In the case of this clone: Its matching antigen is unknown.

The clonotype originates from a human donor with multiple sclerosis. Sequenced input: PBMCs from blood kept in culture. V usage is TRBV7-9 and J usage is TRBJ1-2; possibly TRBD1 for D (6 bases). The CDR3 sequence: CASSPANGAGDGYTF. The CDR3 nucleotides read TGTGCCAGCAGCCCCGCTAACGGGGCAGGGGATGGCTACACCTTC. Combining the CDR3 with reference TRBV7-9 and TRBJ1-2 gives the whole variable domain DTGVSQNPRHKITKRGQNVTFRCDPISEHNRLYWYRQTLGQGPEFLTYFQNEAQLEKSRLLSDRFSAERPKGSFSTLEIQRTEQGDSAMYLCASSPANGAGDGYTFGSGTRLTVV.